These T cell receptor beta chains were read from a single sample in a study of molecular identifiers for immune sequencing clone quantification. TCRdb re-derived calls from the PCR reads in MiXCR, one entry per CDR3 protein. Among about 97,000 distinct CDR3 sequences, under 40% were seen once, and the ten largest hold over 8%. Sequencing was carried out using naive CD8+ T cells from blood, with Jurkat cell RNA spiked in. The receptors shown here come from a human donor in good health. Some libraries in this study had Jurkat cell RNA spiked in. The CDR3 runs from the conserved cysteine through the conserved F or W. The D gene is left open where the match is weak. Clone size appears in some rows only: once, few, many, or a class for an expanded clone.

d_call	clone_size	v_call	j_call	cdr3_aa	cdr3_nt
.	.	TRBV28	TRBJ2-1	CASSLPPDYHEQFF	TGTGCCAGCAGCTTACCCCCGGACTACCATGAGCAGTTCTTC
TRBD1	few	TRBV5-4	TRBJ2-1	CASSSGQGLDNEQFF	TGTGCCAGCAGCTCGGGACAGGGGTTGGACAATGAGCAGTTCTTC
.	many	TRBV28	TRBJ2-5	CATQGLLETQYF	TGTGCCACCCAGGGGTTACTGGAGACCCAGTACTTC
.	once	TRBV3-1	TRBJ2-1	CASSQRRENELFF	TGTGCCAGCAGCCAGCGGAGGGAGAATGAGCTGTTCTTC
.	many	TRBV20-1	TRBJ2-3	CSARTWRGTTDTQYF	TGCAGTGCTAGGACTTGGCGGGGAACGACAGATACGCAGTATTTT
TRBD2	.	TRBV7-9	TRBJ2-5	CASSFPRGGGPETQYF	TGTGCCAGCAGCTTCCCAAGGGGCGGGGGGCCAGAGACCCAGTACTTC
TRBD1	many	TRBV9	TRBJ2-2	CASSVSRDRNTGELFF	TGTGCCAGCAGCGTGAGCCGGGACAGAAACACCGGGGAGCTGTTTTTT
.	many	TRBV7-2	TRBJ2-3	CASSVRGFLLTDTQYF	TGTGCCAGCAGCGTCCGGGGGTTCCTTCTCACAGATACGCAGTATTTT
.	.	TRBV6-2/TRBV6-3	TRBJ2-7	CASRNYEQYF	TGTGCCAGCAGGAATTACGAGCAGTACTTC
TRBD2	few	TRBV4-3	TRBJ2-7	CASSQRLAGIEQYF	TGCGCCAGCAGCCAACGACTAGCGGGAATCGAGCAGTACTTC
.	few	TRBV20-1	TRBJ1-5	CSARLSGANQPQHF	TGCAGTGCTAGGCTCTCAGGGGCGAATCAGCCCCAGCATTTT
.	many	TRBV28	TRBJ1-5	CASSLMAGTNYDQPQHF	TGTGCCAGCAGTTTGATGGCCGGGACCAATTACGATCAGCCCCAGCATTTT
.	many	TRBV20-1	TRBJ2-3	CSARDTFPGSTDTQYF	TGCAGTGCTAGAGATACTTTCCCCGGGAGCACAGATACGCAGTATTTT
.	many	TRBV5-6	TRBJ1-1	CASSLKGTEAFF	TGTGCCAGCAGCTTGAAGGGAACTGAAGCTTTCTTT
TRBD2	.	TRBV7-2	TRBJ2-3	CASSLIPLGREGGDTQYF	TGTGCCAGCAGCTTAATCCCCTTAGGGCGGGAGGGGGGAGATACGCAGTATTTT
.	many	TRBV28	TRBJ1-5	CASSFNQPQHF	TGTGCCAGCAGTTTTAATCAGCCCCAGCATTTT
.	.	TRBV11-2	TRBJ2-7	CASSLGAGTGYEQHF	TGTGCCAGCAGCTTAGGGGCGGGCACCGGCTACGAGCAGCACTTC
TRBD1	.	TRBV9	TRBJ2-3	CASSVEGGIADTQYF	TGTGCCAGCAGCGTAGAAGGGGGCATCGCAGATACGCAGTATTTT
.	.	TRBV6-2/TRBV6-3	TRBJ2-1	CASGRYNEQFF	TGTGCCAGCGGCCGGTACAATGAGCAGTTCTTC
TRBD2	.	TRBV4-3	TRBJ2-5	CASSLKLAGGGTQYF	TGCGCCAGCAGCCTAAAACTAGCGGGAGGTGGGACCCAGTACTTC
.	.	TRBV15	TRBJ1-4	CATSMRETPQNEKLFF	TGTGCCACCAGCATGAGGGAGACCCCGCAAAATGAAAAACTGTTTTTT
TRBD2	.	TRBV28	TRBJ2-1	CASSSLPTGLAGVEQFF	TGTGCCAGCAGTTCACTTCCTACGGGACTAGCGGGAGTGGAGCAGTTCTTC
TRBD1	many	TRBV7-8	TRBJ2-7	CASSPRDRPLWEQYF	TGTGCCAGCAGCCCCCGGGACAGGCCCCTCTGGGAGCAGTACTTC
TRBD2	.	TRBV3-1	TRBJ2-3	CASSPYLPLADGTDTQYF	TGTGCCAGCAGCCCATACTTGCCGCTAGCGGATGGCACAGATACGCAGTATTTT
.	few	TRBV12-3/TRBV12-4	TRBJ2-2	CASSINGPRGTGELFF	TGTGCCAGCAGTATAAACGGGCCAAGGGGCACCGGGGAGCTGTTTTTT
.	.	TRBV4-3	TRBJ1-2	CASSHSGESYGYTF	TGCGCCAGCAGCCACAGCGGGGAGAGCTATGGCTACACCTTC
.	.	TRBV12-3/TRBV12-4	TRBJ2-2	CASSPLGGTGELFF	TGTGCCAGCAGTCCCCTTGGCGGCACCGGGGAGCTGTTTTTT
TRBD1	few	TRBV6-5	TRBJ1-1	CASSYTGGRTEAFF	TGTGCCAGCAGTTATACAGGGGGCAGGACTGAAGCTTTCTTT
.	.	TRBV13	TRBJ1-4	CASRGGRNEKLFF	TGTGCCAGCAGGGGGGGGCGGAATGAAAAACTGTTTTTT
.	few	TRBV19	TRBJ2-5	CASSTRQAGLQETQYF	TGTGCCAGTAGTACCCGCCAGGCGGGACTTCAAGAGACCCAGTACTTC
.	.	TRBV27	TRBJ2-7	CASSLSPGGDEQYF	TGTGCCAGCAGTTTATCTCCAGGGGGGGACGAGCAGTACTTC
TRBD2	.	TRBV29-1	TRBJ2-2	CSVRWYSGITGELFF	TGCAGCGTCCGCTGGTATAGCGGGATTACCGGGGAGCTGTTTTTT
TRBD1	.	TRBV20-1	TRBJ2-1	CSAKVGQGGYNEQFF	TGCAGTGCTAAGGTGGGACAGGGAGGATACAATGAGCAGTTCTTC
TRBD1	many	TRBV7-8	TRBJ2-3	CASSFLGQARPEDTQYF	TGTGCCAGCAGCTTTTTGGGACAGGCAAGACCTGAGGATACGCAGTATTTT
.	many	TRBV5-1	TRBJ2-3	CASSLKWTDTQYF	TGCGCCAGCAGCTTGAAATGGACAGATACGCAGTATTTT
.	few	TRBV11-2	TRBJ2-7	CASSLTTYEQYF	TGTGCCAGCAGCTTGACGACATACGAGCAGTACTTC
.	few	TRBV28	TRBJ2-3	CASSGLLTDTQYF	TGTGCCAGCTCGGGACTCCTCACAGATACGCAGTATTTT
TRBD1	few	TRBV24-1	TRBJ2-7	CATSDPVRTGSYEQYF	TGTGCCACCAGTGACCCGGTCCGGACAGGATCCTACGAGCAGTACTTC
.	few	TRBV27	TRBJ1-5	CASSPRTEHQPQHF	TGTGCCAGCAGTCCGCGGACAGAGCATCAGCCCCAGCATTTT
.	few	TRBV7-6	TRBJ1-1	CASRSKLNTEAFF	TGTGCCAGCAGATCAAAATTGAACACTGAAGCTTTCTTT
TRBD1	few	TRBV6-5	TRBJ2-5	CASSESGTGETQYF	TGTGCCAGCAGTGAATCCGGGACAGGGGAGACCCAGTACTTC
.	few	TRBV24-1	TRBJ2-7	CATSGRDLYEQYF	TGTGCCACCAGTGGCCGGGACCTCTACGAGCAGTACTTC
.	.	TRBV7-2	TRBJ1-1	CASSLGAVEAFF	TGTGCCAGCAGCTTAGGGGCAGTTGAAGCTTTCTTT
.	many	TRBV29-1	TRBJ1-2	CSVVVREANYGYTF	TGCAGCGTTGTAGTCAGGGAAGCTAACTATGGCTACACCTTC
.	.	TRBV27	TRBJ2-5	CASSFAGGGETQYF	TGTGCCAGCAGTTTCGCCGGGGGCGGTGAGACCCAGTACTTC
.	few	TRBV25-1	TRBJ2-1	CASSPPDDEQFF	TGTGCCAGCAGTCCGCCTGATGATGAGCAGTTCTTC
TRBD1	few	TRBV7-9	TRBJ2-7	CASSRAGTGVYEQYF	TGTGCCAGCAGTCGCGCCGGGACAGGGGTCTACGAGCAGTACTTC
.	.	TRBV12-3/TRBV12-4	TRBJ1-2	CSSSFRAAYGYTF	TGTTCCAGCAGTTTCCGGGCAGCCTATGGCTACACCTTC
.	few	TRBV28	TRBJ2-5	CASSLLDRQETQYF	TGTGCCAGCAGTTTATTGGACAGACAAGAGACCCAGTACTTC
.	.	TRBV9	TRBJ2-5	CASSARDAETQYF	TGTGCCAGCAGCGCCCGGGACGCAGAGACCCAGTACTTC
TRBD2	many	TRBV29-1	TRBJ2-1	CSAEGLAGDNEQFF	TGCAGCGCTGAAGGCCTAGCGGGAGACAATGAGCAGTTCTTC
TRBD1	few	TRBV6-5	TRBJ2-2	CASSAGTGDTGELFF	TGTGCCAGCAGTGCCGGGACAGGGGACACCGGGGAGCTGTTTTTT
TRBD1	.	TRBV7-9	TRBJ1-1	CASSLGRGLLGAFF	TGTGCCAGCAGCTTGGGGAGGGGGCTGCTTGGAGCTTTCTTT
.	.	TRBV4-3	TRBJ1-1	CASSQEGRMNTEALF	TGCGCCAGCAGCCAAGAAGGACGGATGAACACTGAAGCTCTCTTT
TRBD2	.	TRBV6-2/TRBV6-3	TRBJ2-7	CASSYSMAGEGEQYF	TGTGCCAGCAGTTACTCGATGGCGGGAGAGGGCGAGCAGTACTTC